The T cell receptor (beta chain) described here comes from a study of Graves' ophthalmopathy and Graves' hyperthyroidism. Patients with other autoimmune diseases, uncontrolled infections, pregnancy or lactation were excluded. Diagnoses were established from clinical symptoms, serum thyroxine, TRAb, thyroid ultrasound and orbital computed tomography. PBMCs stemmed from more than 9.5 ml of fresh peripheral blood. CDR3 length: 14 amino acids. In germline, CDR1 is DFQATT, CDR2 SNEGSKA (reference sequence). V shed 6 bases, J shed 5 bases, and the junction held 4 bases outside the gene matches. The TCR beta CDR3 regions underwent amplification from RNA transcripts. HTBI primers served in a first-round RT-PCR, which a second-round multiplex PCR followed. One entry per CDR3 protein results from TCRdb running MiXCR on the multiplex PCR reads. The top ten hold approximately 9% of the sample, which has approximately 210,000 distinct CDR3 sequences, under 30% seen once.

The TCR originated in a man aged 50 to 59 with Graves' ophthalmopathy. Material: peripheral blood. This rearrangement joins TRBV20-1 to TRBJ2-5, with 15 bases aligning to TRBD2. In nucleotides, the CDR3 is TGCAGTGCCCGGACTAGCGGGAGGGGGGAGACCCAGTACTTC. Translated, it gives CSARTSGRGETQYF.